This TCR beta chain was recovered during a study of blood T cell repertoires in COVID-19. On the study more broadly: Nucleic acid was either cDNA or gDNA, and it came from T cells, B-cell-depleted T cells, or PBMCs.

Profiling relied on immunoSEQ multiplex PCR, and the TCRdb table lists in-frame clones only, not all of them. The sample carries about 300,000 clones, roughly 90% recorded once. Input material: PBMCs or T cells enriched from blood (not recorded which). This sequence was found in a woman aged 18-29 years with acute COVID-19.

CDR3 in amino acids: CASSPVTGDSPLHF. The CDR3 DNA sequence: TGTGCCAGCAGCCCCGTCACAGGGGATTCACCCCTCCACTTT. The chain employs TRBV7-9 and TRBJ1-6; 7 nucleotides match TRBD1. V trimming: 5 bases; J trimming: 8 bases; junction bases outside the gene matches: 6. The CDR3 has 14 amino acids. Looked up from germline, CDR1 is SEHNR and CDR2 is FQNEAQ (reference sequence).